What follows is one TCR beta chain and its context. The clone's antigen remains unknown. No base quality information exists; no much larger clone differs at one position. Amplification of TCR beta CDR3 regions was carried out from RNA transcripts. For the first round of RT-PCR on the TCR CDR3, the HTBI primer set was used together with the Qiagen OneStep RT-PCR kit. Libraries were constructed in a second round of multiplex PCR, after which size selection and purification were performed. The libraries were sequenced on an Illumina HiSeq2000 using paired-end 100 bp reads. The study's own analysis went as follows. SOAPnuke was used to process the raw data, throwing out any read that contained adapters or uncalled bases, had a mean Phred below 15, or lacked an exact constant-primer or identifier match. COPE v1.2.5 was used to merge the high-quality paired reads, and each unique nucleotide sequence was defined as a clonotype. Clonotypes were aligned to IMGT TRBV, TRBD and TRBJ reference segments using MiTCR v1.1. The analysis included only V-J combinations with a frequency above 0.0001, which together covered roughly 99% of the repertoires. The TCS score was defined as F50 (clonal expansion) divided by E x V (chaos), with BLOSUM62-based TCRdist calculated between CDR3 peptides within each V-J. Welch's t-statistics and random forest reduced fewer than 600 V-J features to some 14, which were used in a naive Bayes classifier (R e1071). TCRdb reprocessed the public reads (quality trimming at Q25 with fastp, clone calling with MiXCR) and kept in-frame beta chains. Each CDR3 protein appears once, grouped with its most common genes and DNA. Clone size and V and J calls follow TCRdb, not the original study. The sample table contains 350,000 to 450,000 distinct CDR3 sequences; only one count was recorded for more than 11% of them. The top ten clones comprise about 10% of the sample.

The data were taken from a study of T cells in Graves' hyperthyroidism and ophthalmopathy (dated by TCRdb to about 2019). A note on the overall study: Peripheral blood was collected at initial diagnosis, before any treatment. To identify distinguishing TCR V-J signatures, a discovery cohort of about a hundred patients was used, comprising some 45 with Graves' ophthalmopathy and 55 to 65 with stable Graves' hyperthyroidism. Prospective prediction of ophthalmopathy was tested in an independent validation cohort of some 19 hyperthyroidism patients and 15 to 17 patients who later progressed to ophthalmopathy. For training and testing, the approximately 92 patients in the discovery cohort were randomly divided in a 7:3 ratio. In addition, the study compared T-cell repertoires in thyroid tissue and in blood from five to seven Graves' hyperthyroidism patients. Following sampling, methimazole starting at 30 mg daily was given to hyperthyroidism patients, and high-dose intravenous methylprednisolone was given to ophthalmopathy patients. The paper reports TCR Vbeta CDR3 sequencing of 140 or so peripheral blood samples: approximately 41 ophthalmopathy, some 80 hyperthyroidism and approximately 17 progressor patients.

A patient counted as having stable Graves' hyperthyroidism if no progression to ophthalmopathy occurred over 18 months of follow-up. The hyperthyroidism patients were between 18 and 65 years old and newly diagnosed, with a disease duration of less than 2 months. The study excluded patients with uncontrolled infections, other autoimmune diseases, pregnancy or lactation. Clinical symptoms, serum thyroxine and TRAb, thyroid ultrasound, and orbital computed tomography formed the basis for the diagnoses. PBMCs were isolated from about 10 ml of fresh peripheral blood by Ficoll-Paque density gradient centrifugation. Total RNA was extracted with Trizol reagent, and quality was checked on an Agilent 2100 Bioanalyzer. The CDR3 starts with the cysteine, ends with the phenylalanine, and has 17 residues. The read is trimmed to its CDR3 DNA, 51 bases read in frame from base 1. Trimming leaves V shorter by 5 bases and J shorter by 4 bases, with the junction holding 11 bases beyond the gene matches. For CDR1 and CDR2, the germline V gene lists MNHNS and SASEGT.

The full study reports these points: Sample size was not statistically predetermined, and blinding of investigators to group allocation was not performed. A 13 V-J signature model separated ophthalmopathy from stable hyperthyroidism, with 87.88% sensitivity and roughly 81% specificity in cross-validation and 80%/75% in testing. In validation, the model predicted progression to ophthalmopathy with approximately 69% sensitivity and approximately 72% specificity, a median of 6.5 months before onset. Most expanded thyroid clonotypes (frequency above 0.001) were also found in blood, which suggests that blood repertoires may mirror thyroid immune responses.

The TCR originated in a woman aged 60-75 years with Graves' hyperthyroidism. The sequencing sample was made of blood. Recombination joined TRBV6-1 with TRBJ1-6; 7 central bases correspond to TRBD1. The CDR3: CASSLGRGLSYNSPLHF. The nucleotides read TGTGCCAGCAGTCTTGGGAGGGGGCTGTCTTATAATTCACCCCTCCACTTT.